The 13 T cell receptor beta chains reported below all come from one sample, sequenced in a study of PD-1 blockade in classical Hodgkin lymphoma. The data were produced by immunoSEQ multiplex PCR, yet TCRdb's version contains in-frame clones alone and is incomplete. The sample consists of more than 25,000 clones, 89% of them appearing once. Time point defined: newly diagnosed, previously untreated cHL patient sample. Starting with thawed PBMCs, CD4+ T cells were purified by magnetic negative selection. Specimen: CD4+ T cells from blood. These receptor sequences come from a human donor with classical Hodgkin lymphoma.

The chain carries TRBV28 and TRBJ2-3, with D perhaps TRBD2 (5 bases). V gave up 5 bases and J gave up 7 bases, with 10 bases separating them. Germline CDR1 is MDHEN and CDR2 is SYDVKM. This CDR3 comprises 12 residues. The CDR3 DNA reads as TGTGCCAGCAGTCGGACTGGAAATACGCAGTATTTT. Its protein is CASSRTGNTQYF.

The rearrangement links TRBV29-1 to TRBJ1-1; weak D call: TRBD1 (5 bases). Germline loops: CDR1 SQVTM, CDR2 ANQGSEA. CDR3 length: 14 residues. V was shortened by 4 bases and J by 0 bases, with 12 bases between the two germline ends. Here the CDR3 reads CSVAKGALNTEAFF. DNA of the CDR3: TGCAGCGTTGCCAAAGGGGCCTTGAACACTGAAGCTTTCTTT.

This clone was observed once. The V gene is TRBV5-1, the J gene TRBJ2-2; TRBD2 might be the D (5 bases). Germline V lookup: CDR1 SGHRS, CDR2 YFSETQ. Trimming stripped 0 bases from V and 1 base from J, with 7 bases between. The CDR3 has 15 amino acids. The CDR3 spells CASSLASGNTGELFF. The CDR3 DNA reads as TGCGCCAGCAGCTTGGCCAGCGGGAACACCGGGGAGCTGTTTTTT.

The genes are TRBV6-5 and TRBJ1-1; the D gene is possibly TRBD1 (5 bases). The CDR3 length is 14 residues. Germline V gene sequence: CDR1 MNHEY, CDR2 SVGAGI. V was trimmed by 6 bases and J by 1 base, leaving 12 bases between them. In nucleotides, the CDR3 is TGTGCCAGCAGCTCACCGGGGGGGAACACTGAAGCTTTCTTT. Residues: CASSSPGGNTEAFF.

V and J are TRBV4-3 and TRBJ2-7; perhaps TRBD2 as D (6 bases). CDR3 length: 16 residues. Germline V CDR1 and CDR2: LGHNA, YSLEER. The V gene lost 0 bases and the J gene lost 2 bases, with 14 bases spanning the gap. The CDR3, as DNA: TGCGCCAGCAGCCAAGATGGTAGCGGCCTACCCTACGAGCAGTACTTC. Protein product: CASSQDGSGLPYEQYF.

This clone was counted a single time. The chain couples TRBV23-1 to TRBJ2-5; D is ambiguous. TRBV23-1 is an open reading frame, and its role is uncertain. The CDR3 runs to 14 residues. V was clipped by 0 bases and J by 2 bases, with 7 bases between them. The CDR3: CASSQSECQETQYF. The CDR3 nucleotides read TGCGCCAGCAGTCAATCTGAATGTCAAGAGACCCAGTACTTC.

CDR3 coding DNA: TGTGCCAGCAGTAGGACAGGGGGAAGCAATGAGCAGTTCTTC. This sequence encodes CASSRTGGSNEQFF. V is TRBV28 and J is TRBJ2-1, with 10 nucleotides matching TRBD1. After removal of 5 bases from V and 6 bases from J, the junction contained 4 bases not matched to a gene. There are 14 residues in the CDR3. CDR1 is MDHEN and CDR2 is SYDVKM in the germline V gene.

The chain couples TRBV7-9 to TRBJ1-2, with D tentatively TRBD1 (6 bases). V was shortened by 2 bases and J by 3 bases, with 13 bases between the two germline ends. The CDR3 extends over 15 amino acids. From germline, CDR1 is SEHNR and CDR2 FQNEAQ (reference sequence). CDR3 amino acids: CASSLTGRGYYGYTF. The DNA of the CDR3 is TGTGCCAGCAGCTTAACAGGGAGGGGGTACTATGGCTACACCTTC. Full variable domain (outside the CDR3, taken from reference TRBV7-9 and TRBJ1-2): DTGVSQNPRHKITKRGQNVTFRCDPISEHNRLYWYRQTLGQGPEFLTYFQNEAQLEKSRLLSDRFSAERPKGSFSTLEIQRTEQGDSAMYLCASSLTGRGYYGYTFGSGTRLTVV.

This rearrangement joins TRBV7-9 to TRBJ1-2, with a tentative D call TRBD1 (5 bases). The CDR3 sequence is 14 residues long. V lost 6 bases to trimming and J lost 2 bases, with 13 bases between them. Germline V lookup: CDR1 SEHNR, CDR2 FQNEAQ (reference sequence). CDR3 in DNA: TGTGCCAGCAGTACCGAAGGACAAAACTATGGCTACACCTTC. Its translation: CASSTEGQNYGYTF.

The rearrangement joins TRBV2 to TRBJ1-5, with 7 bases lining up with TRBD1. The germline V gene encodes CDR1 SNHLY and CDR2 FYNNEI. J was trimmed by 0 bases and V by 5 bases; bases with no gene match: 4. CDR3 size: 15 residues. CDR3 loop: CASSWDSNSNQPQHF. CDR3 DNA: TGTGCCAGCAGTTGGGACAGCAATAGCAATCAGCCCCAGCATTTT. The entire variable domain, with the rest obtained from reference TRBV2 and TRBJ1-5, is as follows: EPEVTQTPSHQVTQMGQEVILRCVPISNHLYFYWYRQILGQKVEFLVSFYNNEISEKSEIFDDQFSVERPDGSNFTLKIRSTKLEDSAMYFCASSWDSNSNQPQHFGDGTRLSIL.

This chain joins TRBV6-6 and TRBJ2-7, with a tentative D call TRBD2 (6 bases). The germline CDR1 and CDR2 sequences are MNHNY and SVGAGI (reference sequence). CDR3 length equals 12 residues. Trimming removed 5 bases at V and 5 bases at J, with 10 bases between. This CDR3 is CASSLRLDEQYF. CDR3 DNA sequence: TGTGCCAGCAGTCTCCGACTAGACGAGCAGTACTTC.

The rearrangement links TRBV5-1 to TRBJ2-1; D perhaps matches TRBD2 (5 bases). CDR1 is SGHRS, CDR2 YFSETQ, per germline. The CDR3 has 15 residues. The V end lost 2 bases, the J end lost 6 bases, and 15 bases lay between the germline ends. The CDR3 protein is CASSFPGTRGNEQFF. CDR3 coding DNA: TGCGCCAGCAGCTTTCCGGGAACCCGGGGCAATGAGCAGTTCTTC.

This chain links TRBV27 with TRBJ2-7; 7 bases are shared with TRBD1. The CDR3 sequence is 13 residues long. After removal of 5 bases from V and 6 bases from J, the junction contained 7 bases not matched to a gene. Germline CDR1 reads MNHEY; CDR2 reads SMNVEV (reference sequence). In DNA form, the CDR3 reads TGTGCCAGCAGTCCGTTGACAGGGATCGAGCAGTACTTC. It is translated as CASSPLTGIEQYF.